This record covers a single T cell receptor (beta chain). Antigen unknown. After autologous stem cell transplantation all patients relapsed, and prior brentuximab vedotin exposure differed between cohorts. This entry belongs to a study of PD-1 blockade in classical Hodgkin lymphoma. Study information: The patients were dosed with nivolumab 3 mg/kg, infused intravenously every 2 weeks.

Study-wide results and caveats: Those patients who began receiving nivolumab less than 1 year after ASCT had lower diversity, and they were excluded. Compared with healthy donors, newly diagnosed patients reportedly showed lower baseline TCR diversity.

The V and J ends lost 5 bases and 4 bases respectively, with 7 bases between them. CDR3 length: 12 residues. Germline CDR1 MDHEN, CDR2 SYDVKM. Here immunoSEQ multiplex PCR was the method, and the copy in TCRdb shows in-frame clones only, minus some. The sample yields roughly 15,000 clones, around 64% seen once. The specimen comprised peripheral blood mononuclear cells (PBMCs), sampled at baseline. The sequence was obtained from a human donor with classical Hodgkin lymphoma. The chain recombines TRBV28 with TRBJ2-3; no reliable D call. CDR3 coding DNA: TGTGCCAGCAGTGTCCCATCAGATACGCAGTATTTT. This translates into CASSVPSDTQYF.